A selection of T cell receptor beta chains follows, all from one sample in a study of T cells in Graves' hyperthyroidism and ophthalmopathy. A single record per CDR3 protein comes from TCRdb applying MiXCR to the multiplex PCR reads. The sample shows about 560,000 distinct CDR3 sequences, around 15% of them seen only once. The sequencing sample was made of blood. These receptors were obtained from a woman under 30 with Graves' hyperthyroidism. Each CDR3 is given with its conserved first and last residue. Some rows mark clone size as missing; the rest say once, few, many or name a class of expanded clone.

J: TRBJ2-1
V: TRBV12-3/TRBV12-4
size: -
CDR3: CASSLATGSTYNEQFF

J: TRBJ1-5
V: TRBV12-3/TRBV12-4
size: many
CDR3: CASSTTGLGNQPQHF

J: TRBJ2-7
V: TRBV3-1
size: -
CDR3: CASSQDGGIQGEQYF

J: TRBJ2-4
V: TRBV7-2
size: few
CDR3: CASSLNSGGGIQYF

J: TRBJ2-7
V: TRBV28
size: many
CDR3: CASSTGTVSSYEQYF

J: TRBJ1-1
V: TRBV4-1
size: many
CDR3: CASSQEGEAEAFF

J: TRBJ1-2
V: TRBV19
size: -
CDR3: CASSIRGTDRDYGYTF

J: TRBJ2-5
V: TRBV20-1
size: many
CDR3: CSARVDPPETQYF

J: TRBJ2-5
V: TRBV11-2
size: many
CDR3: CASSFSGGVQETQYF

J: TRBJ1-2
V: TRBV19
size: -
CDR3: CASSDGSANYGYTF

J: TRBJ1-1
V: TRBV5-1
size: -
CDR3: CASSRRGIGGSDTEAFF

J: TRBJ1-1
V: TRBV18
size: many
CDR3: CASSHQGEHTEAFF

J: TRBJ2-4
V: TRBV15
size: -
CDR3: CATSVGREVKNIQYF

J: TRBJ1-1
V: TRBV29-1
size: -
CDR3: CSVSRRGGGAQNTEAFF

J: TRBJ2-7
V: TRBV12-5
size: -
CDR3: CASGLIPGVSSYEQYF

J: TRBJ2-5
V: TRBV7-6
size: -
CDR3: CASSLAPRLAGGLETQYF

J: TRBJ2-3
V: TRBV20-1
size: few
CDR3: CSADNRVTEQYF

J: TRBJ2-7
V: TRBV2
size: many
CDR3: CASELAGVEQYF

J: TRBJ1-4
V: TRBV12-3/TRBV12-4
size: many
CDR3: CASSLREVEKLFF

J: TRBJ1-1
V: TRBV6-1
size: many
CDR3: CASRPDSNTEAFF

J: TRBJ1-2
V: TRBV30
size: -
CDR3: CAGRTGNYGYTF

J: TRBJ2-3
V: TRBV11-1
size: many
CDR3: CASSFFRGLAALTDTQYF

J: TRBJ2-1
V: TRBV5-1
size: few
CDR3: CASSLALSGGNEQFF

J: TRBJ1-6
V: TRBV18
size: -
CDR3: CASSRRDRVDNSPLHF

J: TRBJ2-7
V: TRBV28
size: many
CDR3: CASKFDRGLHYEQYF

J: TRBJ2-7
V: TRBV20-1
size: many
CDR3: CSAATGGNYEQYF

J: TRBJ1-5
V: TRBV10-3
size: many
CDR3: CAISERGGNDQPQHF

J: TRBJ2-1
V: TRBV18
size: -
CDR3: CASSLAGLAGGEQFF

J: TRBJ1-5
V: TRBV12-3/TRBV12-4
size: -
CDR3: CAGSFRGNSNQPQHF

J: TRBJ2-7
V: TRBV12-3/TRBV12-4
size: many
CDR3: CASSLWQGHEQYF

J: TRBJ2-7
V: TRBV27
size: few
CDR3: CASSLGFGRGAYEQYF

J: TRBJ2-1
V: TRBV12-3/TRBV12-4
size: many
CDR3: CASSLSLAWDEQFF

J: TRBJ2-3
V: TRBV6-2/TRBV6-3
size: -
CDR3: CASNRLAGAIDTQYF

J: TRBJ1-4
V: TRBV29-1
size: few
CDR3: CSVGQGGREKLFF

J: TRBJ2-1
V: TRBV11-2
size: many
CDR3: CASSLGSGPYNEQFF

J: TRBJ1-6
V: TRBV12-3/TRBV12-4
size: many
CDR3: CASSLGGVDSPLHF

J: TRBJ1-1
V: TRBV11-1
size: many
CDR3: CASSLGEITEAFF

J: TRBJ2-3
V: TRBV30
size: many
CDR3: CAWSVGRIRSDTQYF

J: TRBJ2-1
V: TRBV18
size: many
CDR3: CASSPLVTSDYNEQFF

J: TRBJ1-4
V: TRBV20-1
size: -
CDR3: CSARDPGNEKLFF

J: TRBJ2-7
V: TRBV3-1
size: -
CDR3: CASSQSRTNEQYF

J: TRBJ2-3
V: TRBV6-1
size: -
CDR3: CASGRTRAGDTQYF